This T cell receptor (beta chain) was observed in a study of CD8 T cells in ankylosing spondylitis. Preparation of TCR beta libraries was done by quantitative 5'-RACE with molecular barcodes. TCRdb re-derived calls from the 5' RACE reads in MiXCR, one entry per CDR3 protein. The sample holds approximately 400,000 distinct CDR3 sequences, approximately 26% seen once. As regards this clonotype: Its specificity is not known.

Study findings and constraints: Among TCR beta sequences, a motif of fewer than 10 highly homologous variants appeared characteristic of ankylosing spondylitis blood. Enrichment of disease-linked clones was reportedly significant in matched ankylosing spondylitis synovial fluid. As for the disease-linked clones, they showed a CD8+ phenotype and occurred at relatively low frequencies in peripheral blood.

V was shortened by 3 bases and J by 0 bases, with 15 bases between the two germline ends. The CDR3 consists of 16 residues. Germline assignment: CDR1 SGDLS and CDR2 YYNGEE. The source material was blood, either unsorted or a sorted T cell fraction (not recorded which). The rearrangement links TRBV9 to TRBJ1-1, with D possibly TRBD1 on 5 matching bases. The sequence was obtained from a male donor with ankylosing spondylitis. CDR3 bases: TGTGCCAGCAGCGCACAGGTGGGACTCATGAACACTGAAGCTTTCTTT. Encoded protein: CASSAQVGLMNTEAFF.